The rows below give T cell receptor beta chains drawn from one sample of a study of blood T cell repertoires in COVID-19. Produced via immunoSEQ multiplex PCR; TCRdb's table is partial and in-frame only. The table lists 200,000 to 250,000 clones, 92% of them singletons. Sample: peripheral blood. Every receptor here comes from a man in his 60s with COVID-19, enrolled during active disease. Each CDR3 is given with its conserved first and last residue. A D gene is named only where the DNA matches it firmly. Size is omitted from some rows. Given values are once, few, many or a class for expanded clones.

size	V	D	J	DNA	CDR3
-	TRBV27	-	TRBJ1-1	TGTGCCAGCAGGTTGGCCGGATCGGGCACTGAAGCTTTCTTT	CASRLAGSGTEAFF
-	TRBV5-5	-	TRBJ2-2	TGTGCCAGCAGCCCATTTGACAGGAACACCGGGGAGCTGTTTTTT	CASSPFDRNTGELFF
-	TRBV11-2	-	TRBJ2-1	TGTGCCAGCAGCCCCGGGCACAGGAATGAGCAGTTCTTC	CASSPGHRNEQFF
-	TRBV7-9	TRBD1	TRBJ1-5	TGTGCCAGCAGCTTGGTAGGACAGGGGGTGAGCAATCAGCCCCAGCATTTT	CASSLVGQGVSNQPQHF
-	TRBV19	-	TRBJ2-5	TGTGCCAGTAGTATACAGGGAAAGCGAGAGACCCAGTACTTC	CASSIQGKRETQYF
once	TRBV11-1	-	TRBJ1-2	TGTGCCAGCAGCTTATCAGGGGATGGCTACACCTTC	CASSLSGDGYTF
-	TRBV4-1	TRBD1	TRBJ2-7	TGCGCCAGCAGCCAAGGGGACAGCCAAACCTACGAGCAGTACTTC	CASSQGDSQTYEQYF
-	TRBV2	TRBD1	TRBJ2-2	TGTGCCAGCACCCAGAGACAGGGACCTGGCACCGGGGAGCTGTTTTTT	CASTQRQGPGTGELFF
once	TRBV3-1/TRBV3-2	TRBD1	TRBJ2-6	TGTGCCAGCAGCCAAGGAGGACAGGGGAGCTCTGGGGCCAACGTCCTGACTTTC	CASSQGGQGSSGANVLTF
-	TRBV5-1	TRBD2	TRBJ2-1	TGCGCCAGCAGCAACAGGACTAGCGGGGGCCTTGGGCAGTTCTTC	CASSNRTSGGLGQFF
-	TRBV11-2	TRBD2	TRBJ2-1	TGTGCCAGCAGCGGTCTTGGGACTAGCGGGAACAATGAGCAGTTCTTC	CASSGLGTSGNNEQFF
-	TRBV12-5	-	TRBJ2-2	TGTGCTAGTGGTCCCACTTACACCGGGGAGCTGTTTTTT	CASGPTYTGELFF
-	TRBV5-4	TRBD1	TRBJ1-2	TGTGCCAGCAGCTTAGGGACAGGGGGCTATGGCTACACCTTC	CASSLGTGGYGYTF
-	TRBV7-2	TRBD2	TRBJ2-7	TGTGCCAGCAGCTTAGGGGGTAGCGGGAGAGGCGAGCAGTACTTC	CASSLGGSGRGEQYF
-	TRBV5-3	TRBD2	TRBJ2-2	TGTGCCAGAACCACTGCCGGGAGGGCGGCCGACGGGGAGCTGTTTTTT	CARTTAGRAADGELFF
-	TRBV5-1	TRBD2	TRBJ2-1	TGCGCCAGCAGCTTGGACGGGGGGGGCGCTACCAGGGAGGAGTTCTTC	CASSLDGGGATREEFF
once	TRBV7-2	TRBD2	TRBJ2-4	TGTGCCAGCAGCTTTAAGCGGGGTAACATTCAGTACTTC	CASSFKRGNIQYF
-	TRBV2	-	TRBJ1-6	TGTGCCAGCAGTGAAGAGCGGGGCAGCCCTAATTCACCCCTCCACTTT	CASSEERGSPNSPLHF
-	TRBV19	TRBD2	TRBJ2-7	TGTGCCAGTAGTCTTTTGATGGGGGGGTCCTACGAGCAGTACTTC	CASSLLMGGSYEQYF
-	TRBV19	TRBD2	TRBJ2-1	TGTGCCAGCAGGATCAAAGGCGGGAGCGGGGAGCAGTTCTTC	CASRIKGGSGEQFF
-	TRBV7-9	TRBD1	TRBJ2-5	TGTGCCAGCAGCTTACAGGAACTCGCCCTATCAGGGGGACAAGAGACCCAGTACTTC	CASSLQELALSGGQETQYF
-	TRBV9	-	TRBJ2-1	TGTGCCAGCAGCCCGGGACAATACTCCTACAATGAGCAGTTCTTC	CASSPGQYSYNEQFF
-	TRBV18	-	TRBJ1-3	TGTGCCAGCTCAAAGCTGTACTCTGGAAACACCATATATTTT	CASSKLYSGNTIYF
once	TRBV27	TRBD2	TRBJ2-2	TGTGCCAGCAGTTTAGCTAGCGGGGCCTCCGGGGAGCTGTTTTTT	CASSLASGASGELFF
once	TRBV27	-	TRBJ1-2	TGTGCCAGCAGTCCTGGCAATGGTGCCTATGGCTACACCTTC	CASSPGNGAYGYTF
-	TRBV12-3/TRBV12-4	TRBD1	TRBJ2-7	TGTGCCAGCAGCGACAGGGCCGGTAACGAGCAGTACTTC	CASSDRAGNEQYF
-	TRBV21-1	-	TRBJ1-1	TGTGCCAGCAGCAATATAAAAGACAGGGCGGAAAACACTGAAGCTTTCTTT	CASSNIKDRAENTEAFF
-	TRBV4-1	-	TRBJ1-3	TGCGCCAGCAGCCAAGATCCAATAGGGGCCGCATTCTCTGGAAACACCATATATTTT	CASSQDPIGAAFSGNTIYF
-	TRBV7-2	TRBD1	TRBJ2-5	TGTGCCAGCAGCCAGGACAGGGGTGGGGAGACCCAGTACTTC	CASSQDRGGETQYF
-	TRBV21-1	-	TRBJ2-7	TGTGCCAGCAGCACCGGACAGGGAAAGGCTTACGAGCAGTACTTC	CASSTGQGKAYEQYF
-	TRBV20-1	TRBD2	TRBJ2-1	TGCAGTGCTAGTGGGGCCATTCTAGCGGGAGACTACAATGAGCAGTTCTTC	CSASGAILAGDYNEQFF
once	TRBV28	TRBD2	TRBJ2-1	TGTGCCAGCAGTTTCGGACTAGCCCCCTCCGGGGAGCAGTTCTTC	CASSFGLAPSGEQFF
-	TRBV28	-	TRBJ2-2	TGTGCCACCGGAGGACGGACGAACACCGGGGAGCTGTTTTTT	CATGGRTNTGELFF
-	TRBV3-1/TRBV3-2	TRBD2	TRBJ2-7	TGTGCCGTTTCGTCGGGCGGGAGTTACGAGCAGTACTTC	CAVSSGGSYEQYF
-	TRBV5-6	TRBD2	TRBJ2-1	TGTGCCAGCAGCTCTCAGCGGGGTTCGATATCCTACAATGAGCAGTTCTTC	CASSSQRGSISYNEQFF
-	TRBV30	-	TRBJ2-7	TGTGCCTGGAAATTGGGCGGGTGGAACTCCTACGAGCAGTACTTC	CAWKLGGWNSYEQYF
-	TRBV18	-	TRBJ1-4	TGTGCCAGCTCACCTCTAGCAACTAATGAAAAACTGTTTTTT	CASSPLATNEKLFF
-	TRBV19	-	TRBJ2-1	TGTGCCAGTAGTTCCGACTACCGCGGGCAGTTCTTC	CASSSDYRGQFF
-	TRBV19	-	TRBJ1-2	TGTGCCAGTAGTCCGTGGGCAGGCGCTAACTATGGCTACACCTTC	CASSPWAGANYGYTF
few	TRBV21-1	-	TRBJ2-7	TGTGCCAGCAGCCAAGTCGGGGAGCAGTACTTC	CASSQVGEQYF
-	TRBV28	-	TRBJ1-1	TGTGCCAGCAGTTTAGGGGGGTTTGAAGCTTTCTTT	CASSLGGFEAFF
-	TRBV5-1	-	TRBJ2-3	TGCGCCAGCAGCTTCGCCCCCGGCGGGGCAGATACGCAGTATTTT	CASSFAPGGADTQYF
-	TRBV28	TRBD2	TRBJ2-7	TGTGCCAGCAGTTCCCGTCACAGCGGGAGTCGGAACGAGCAGTACTTC	CASSSRHSGSRNEQYF
-	TRBV7-8	TRBD2	TRBJ2-1	TGTGCCAGCAGCCCTTACGGGGGGTCGACCAACAATGAGCAGTTCTTC	CASSPYGGSTNNEQFF
-	TRBV5-6	TRBD1	TRBJ1-1	TGTGCCAGCAGCCATAGGGGGACAGCTTTGAACACTGAAGCTTTCTTT	CASSHRGTALNTEAFF
-	TRBV18	-	TRBJ1-2	TGTGCCAGCTCACCTATGGTCCTTAGCTATGGCTACACCTTC	CASSPMVLSYGYTF
-	TRBV2	-	TRBJ1-5	TGTGCCAGCAGTGGGAGAGAGGATCAGCCCCAGCATTTT	CASSGREDQPQHF
once	TRBV5-5	TRBD1	TRBJ1-2	TGTGCCAGCAGCTTGGGGACCGGGACAGGGAATGGCTACACCTTC	CASSLGTGTGNGYTF
-	TRBV5-1	TRBD1	TRBJ2-3	TGCGCCAGCAGCTTGGAGTCTACAGGGGCCGATACGCAGTATTTT	CASSLESTGADTQYF
once	TRBV29-1	TRBD1	TRBJ2-7	TGCAGCCTCCGGTGTGACAGGGATCGCGAGCAGTACTTC	CSLRCDRDREQYF
-	TRBV12-3/TRBV12-4	-	TRBJ2-7	TGTGCCAGCAGACGGGACTTTAACTACGAGCAGTACTTC	CASRRDFNYEQYF
-	TRBV12-3/TRBV12-4	TRBD1	TRBJ2-7	TGTGCCAGCAGTTCCGGAACAGGGGGCAGGGACTTC	CASSSGTGGRDF
-	TRBV20-1	-	TRBJ1-2	TGCAGTGCGTACACCTATGGCTACACCTTC	CSAYTYGYTF
few	TRBV23-1	-	TRBJ2-1	TGCGCCAGCAGCCCTACCAATTCCCGCTCCTACAATGAGCAGTTCTTC	CASSPTNSRSYNEQFF
-	TRBV4-1	-	TRBJ1-1	TGCGCCAGCAGCTTCTTTGGCCGGGCTTCGGGGACTGAAGCTTTCTTT	CASSFFGRASGTEAFF
-	TRBV3-1/TRBV3-2	-	TRBJ2-3	TGTGCCAGCAGCCAATCCTCCTCCGGCACAGATACGCAGTATTTT	CASSQSSSGTDTQYF
-	TRBV19	-	TRBJ2-2	TGTGCCAGTAGTATAACCAGAAACACCGGGGAGCTGTTTTTT	CASSITRNTGELFF
once	TRBV4-1	TRBD1	TRBJ2-1	TGCGCCAGCAGCCAACCAAACAGGGGCTCCCTCAATGAGCAGTTCTTC	CASSQPNRGSLNEQFF